This passage covers 14 T cell receptor beta chains from one sample sequenced in a study of blood T cells in healthy people across ages. The use of a sample-barcoded 5' primer and a J-beta primer mix characterized a second PCR of about 6 to 11 cycles. TCRdb ran MiXCR on the 5' RACE reads and lists one entry per CDR3 protein. This table has roughly 1,500,000 distinct CDR3 sequences, roughly a third appearing once. Sequenced material: blood. These TCRs come from a woman younger than 45 in good health.

This clonotype was seen a handful of times. The chain joins TRBV5-1 to TRBJ2-1, with 13 nucleotides matching TRBD2. CDR3 size: 17 residues. Germline V gene data show CDR1 as SGHRS and CDR2 as YFSETQ. With 4 bases clipped from V and 7 bases from J, the junction kept 11 bases outside the gene matches. CDR3 residues: CASSEGLAGRLGNEQFF. CDR3 nucleotides: TGCGCCAGCAGCGAGGGACTAGCGGGACGCCTCGGGAATGAGCAGTTCTTC. The complete variable domain, with remaining parts taken from reference TRBV5-1 and TRBJ2-1, reads KAGVTQTPRYLIKTRGQQVTLSCSPISGHRSVSWYQQTPGQGLQFLFEYFSETQRNKGNFPGRFSGRQFSNSRSEMNVSTLELGDSALYLCASSEGLAGRLGNEQFFGPGTRLTVL.

This clonotype came up a few times. The chain links TRBV7-9 to TRBJ2-7; D tentatively reads TRBD1 or TRBD2 (5 bases each). Germline V CDR1 and CDR2: SEHNR, FQNEAQ (reference sequence). Trimming cost V 5 bases and J 1 base, with 15 bases left between them. The CDR3 spans 15 residues. CDR3 residues: CASSQGTSMSYEQYF. For the CDR3, the DNA is TGTGCCAGCAGCCAAGGGACGTCCATGTCCTACGAGCAGTACTTC.

This clonotype was detected only a few times. This chain links TRBV5-5 with TRBJ2-1, with D tentatively TRBD2 (7 bases). Germline V gene data show CDR1 as SGHKS and CDR2 as YYEKEE (reference sequence). This CDR3 is 16 amino acids long. V lost 0 bases and J lost 8, with 18 bases in between. The DNA for the CDR3 is TGTGCCAGCAGCTTGGAGTGGGGGGGCGGTCCGCATGAGCAGTTCTTC. Translated, it gives CASSLEWGGGPHEQFF. Together with reference TRBV5-5 and TRBJ2-1, the CDR3 gives the full variable domain: DAGVTQSPTHLIKTRGQQVTLRCSPISGHKSVSWYQQVLGQGPQFIFQYYEKEERGRGNFPDRFSARQFPNYSSELNVNALLLGDSALYLCASSLEWGGGPHEQFFGPGTRLTVL.

The chain has TRBV6-6 and TRBJ1-1; 8 positions agree with TRBD1. Germline V gene sequence: CDR1 MNHNY, CDR2 SVGAGI (reference sequence). The V segment lost 5 bases and the J segment 6 bases; nucleotides outside the gene matches: 8. This CDR3 region has 14 residues. Here the CDR3 DNA reads TGTGCCAGCAGTCACTTACAGGGGGACCCTGAAGCTTTCTTT. Protein: CASSHLQGDPEAFF.

This chain joins TRBV6-7 and TRBJ2-1; 8 positions agree with TRBD2. TRBV6-7 is marked as an open reading frame, function uncertain. There are 17 residues in the CDR3. After removal of 5 bases from V and 0 bases from J, the junction contained 9 bases not matched to a gene. This chain's CDR3 is CASSIPCGGSSYNEQFF. The CDR3 region has the DNA TGTGCCAGCAGTATCCCCTGCGGGGGGAGCTCCTACAATGAGCAGTTCTTC.

This clonotype was recorded only once. This sequence joins TRBV6-5 and TRBJ2-7; D may be TRBD2 (7 bases). CDR1 and CDR2 from the germline V gene are MNHEY and SVGAGI. The CDR3 length is 15 residues. V was cut by 6 bases and J by 7 bases, with 22 bases left in between. CDR3 sequence reads: CASRTIVGGPGEQYF. Here the CDR3 DNA reads TGTGCCAGCAGGACAATAGTGGGGGGGCCGGGGGAGCAGTACTTC.

This sequence joins TRBV20-1 and TRBJ1-3; D call uncertain. Germline V gene sequence: CDR1 DFQATT, CDR2 SNEGSKA (reference sequence). Trimming removed 1 base at V and 1 base at J, with 14 bases between. The length of the CDR3 is 16 residues. CDR3 bases: TGCAGTGCTAGAGGGGGTTTTGGAGGGTCTGGAAACACCATATATTTT. Its protein product is CSARGGFGGSGNTIYF.

This clonotype was seen a handful of times. V is TRBV14 and J is TRBJ1-5; D not resolved. V lost 0 bases to trimming and J lost 9 bases, with 9 bases between them. The germline V gene has CDR1 SGHDN and CDR2 FVKESK. The CDR3 extends over 13 amino acids. CDR3: CASSQEGRTPQHF. CDR3 DNA sequence: TGTGCCAGCAGCCAAGAAGGTAGAACGCCCCAGCATTTT.

This rearrangement joins TRBV5-6 to TRBJ1-2, with D tentatively TRBD1 (6 bases). This CDR3 is 15 amino acids long. Trimming shortened V by 0 bases and J by 0 bases, and 9 bases separated the two germline ends. Germline V gene sequence: CDR1 SGHDT, CDR2 YYEEEE. CDR3 sequence (DNA): TGTGCCAGCAGCTTGGTACAGGGAACTAACTATGGCTACACCTTC. Its protein is CASSLVQGTNYGYTF.

This clonotype was found a few times. This chain uses TRBV4-2 with TRBJ1-2; TRBD1 matches at 11 bases. This CDR3 spans 14 amino acids. J lost 13 bases, V lost 5 bases, and 12 bases had no gene match. Germline V CDR1 and CDR2: LGHNA, YNFKEQ. The CDR3 is CASSTRPGQGVSTF. CDR3 sequence (DNA): TGTGCCAGCAGCACCCGCCCGGGACAGGGGGTCTCCACCTTC.

This clonotype was recorded only once. The chain recombines TRBV5-8 with TRBJ2-3, with 9 bases identical to TRBD1. CDR1 is SGHTS and CDR2 is YDEGEE in the germline V gene. The CDR3 spans 15 residues. After removal of 4 bases from V and 3 bases from J, the junction contained 6 bases not matched to a gene. CDR3 sequence: CASSGQGLVTDTQYF. CDR3 coding DNA: TGTGCCAGCAGCGGACAGGGGTTGGTTACAGATACGCAGTATTTT.

This clonotype has more than one count but fewer than ten. J is TRBJ2-2 and V is TRBV20-1; 8 nucleotides match TRBD2. Germline-derived CDR1 and CDR2 are DFQATT and SNEGSKA (reference sequence). V dropped 3 bases and J dropped 10; count of bases not matched to a gene: 4. The CDR3 totals 12 residues. CDR3 sequence: CSASRTSLELFF. The CDR3 nucleotides read TGCAGTGCTAGCCGGACTAGCTTGGAGCTGTTTTTT.

This chain connects TRBV20-1 to TRBJ1-4, with 10 bases matching TRBD1. Unmatched junction bases numbered 3, after V lost 6 bases and J lost 5 bases. The CDR3 length is 13 residues. Germline lookup yields CDR1 DFQATT and CDR2 SNEGSKA (reference sequence). The CDR3 region is CSAEGQGNEKLFF. The CDR3 DNA is TGCAGTGCCGAGGGACAGGGGAATGAAAAACTGTTTTTT.

The rearrangement links TRBV5-1 to TRBJ1-1; 8 nucleotides align to TRBD1. Germline-derived CDR1 and CDR2 are SGHRS and YFSETQ. The CDR3 is 13 residues long. V was pared by 0 bases and J by 11 bases, with 6 bases of the junction left unmatched. CDR3 nucleotide sequence: TGCGCCAGCAGCTTGGGACAGGGGTTTTGGGCTTTCTTT. It specifies CASSLGQGFWAFF.